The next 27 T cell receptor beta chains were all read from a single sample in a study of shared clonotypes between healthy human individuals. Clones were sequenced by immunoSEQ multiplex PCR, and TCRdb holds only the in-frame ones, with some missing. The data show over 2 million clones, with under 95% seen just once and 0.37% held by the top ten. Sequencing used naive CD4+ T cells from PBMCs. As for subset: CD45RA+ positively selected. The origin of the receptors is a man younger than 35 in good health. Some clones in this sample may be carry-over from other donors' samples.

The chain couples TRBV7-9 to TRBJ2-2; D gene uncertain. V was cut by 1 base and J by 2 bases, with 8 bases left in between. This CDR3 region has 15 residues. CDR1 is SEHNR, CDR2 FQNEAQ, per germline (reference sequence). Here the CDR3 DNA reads TGTGCCAGCAGCTTAGTTCTGGGAAACACCGGGGAGCTGTTTTTT. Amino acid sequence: CASSLVLGNTGELFF.

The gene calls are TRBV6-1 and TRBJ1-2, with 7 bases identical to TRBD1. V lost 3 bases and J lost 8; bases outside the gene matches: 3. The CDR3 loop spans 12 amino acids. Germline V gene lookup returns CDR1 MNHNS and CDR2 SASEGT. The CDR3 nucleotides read TGTGCCAGCAGTGACAACAGGGGAGGCTACACCTTC. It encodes CASSDNRGGYTF.

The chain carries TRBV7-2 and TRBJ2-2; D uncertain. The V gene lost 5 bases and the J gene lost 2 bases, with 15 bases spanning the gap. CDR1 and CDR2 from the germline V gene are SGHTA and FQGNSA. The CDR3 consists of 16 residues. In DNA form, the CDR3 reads TGTGCCAGCAGCGTCCACGTGCAGCTCAACACCGGGGAGCTGTTTTTT. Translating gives CASSVHVQLNTGELFF. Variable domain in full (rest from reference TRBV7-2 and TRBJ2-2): GAGVSQSPSNKVTEKGKDVELRCDPISGHTALYWYRQSLGQGLEFLIYFQGNSAPDKSGLPSDRFSAERTGGSVSTLTIQRTQQEDSAVYLCASSVHVQLNTGELFFGEGSRLTVL.

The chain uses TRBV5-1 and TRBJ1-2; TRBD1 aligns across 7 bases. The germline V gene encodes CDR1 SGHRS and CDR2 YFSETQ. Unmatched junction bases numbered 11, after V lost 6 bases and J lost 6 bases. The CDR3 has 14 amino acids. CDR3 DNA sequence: TGCGCCAGCACCCAGGGGGGCAGGGCGGATGGCTACACCTTC. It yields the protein CASTQGGRADGYTF.

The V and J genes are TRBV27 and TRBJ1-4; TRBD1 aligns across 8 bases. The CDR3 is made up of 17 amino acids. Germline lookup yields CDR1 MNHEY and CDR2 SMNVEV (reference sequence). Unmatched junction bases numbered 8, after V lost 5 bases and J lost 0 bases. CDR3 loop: CASSPVPGQATNEKLFF. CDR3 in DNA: TGTGCCAGCAGTCCTGTCCCGGGACAGGCAACTAATGAAAAACTGTTTTTT.

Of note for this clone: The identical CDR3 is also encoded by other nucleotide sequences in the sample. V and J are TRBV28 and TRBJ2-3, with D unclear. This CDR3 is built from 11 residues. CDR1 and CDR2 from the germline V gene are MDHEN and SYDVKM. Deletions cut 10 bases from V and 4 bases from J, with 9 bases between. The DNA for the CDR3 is TGTGCCACCCTCTCGGCAGATACGCAGTATTTT. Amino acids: CATLSADTQYF.

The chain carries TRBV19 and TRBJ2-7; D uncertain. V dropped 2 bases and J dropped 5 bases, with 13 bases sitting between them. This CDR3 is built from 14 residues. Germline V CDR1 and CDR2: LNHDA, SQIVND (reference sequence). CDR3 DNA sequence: TGTGCCAGTAGTATACGCCCCGGTCCTCACGAGCAGTACTTC. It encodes CASSIRPGPHEQYF.

The chain's CDR3 is CASSFNRIKVAYEQYF. CDR3 nucleotides: TGTGCCAGCAGTTTTAACCGGATTAAGGTGGCCTACGAGCAGTACTTC. This chain links TRBV28 with TRBJ2-7; D remains ambiguous. In germline, CDR1 is MDHEN, CDR2 SYDVKM. V lost 3 bases to trimming and J lost 2 bases, with 17 bases between them. The CDR3 sequence is 16 residues long.

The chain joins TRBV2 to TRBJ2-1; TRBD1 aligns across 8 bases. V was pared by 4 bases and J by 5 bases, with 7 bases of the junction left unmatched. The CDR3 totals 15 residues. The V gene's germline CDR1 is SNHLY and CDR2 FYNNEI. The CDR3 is CASSAYQDRDNEQFF. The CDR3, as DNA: TGTGCCAGCAGTGCTTATCAGGACAGGGACAATGAGCAGTTCTTC.

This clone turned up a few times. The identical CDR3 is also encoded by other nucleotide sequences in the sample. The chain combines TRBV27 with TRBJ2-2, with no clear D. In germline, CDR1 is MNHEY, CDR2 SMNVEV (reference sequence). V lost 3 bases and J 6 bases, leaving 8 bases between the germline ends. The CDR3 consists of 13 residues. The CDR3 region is CASSFLGSGELFF. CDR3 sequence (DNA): TGTGCCAGCAGTTTTTTGGGGTCCGGGGAGCTGTTTTTT.

The CDR3 bases are TGTGCCAGCAGCTTAAAGGAAGGGGAGACCCAGTACTTC. Translating gives CASSLKEGETQYF. This sequence joins TRBV7-9 and TRBJ2-5; D call uncertain. The CDR3 is 13 amino acids. Trimming took off 2 bases at V and 5 bases at J, with 9 bases between the two ends. Germline lookup yields CDR1 SEHNR and CDR2 FQNEAQ (reference sequence).

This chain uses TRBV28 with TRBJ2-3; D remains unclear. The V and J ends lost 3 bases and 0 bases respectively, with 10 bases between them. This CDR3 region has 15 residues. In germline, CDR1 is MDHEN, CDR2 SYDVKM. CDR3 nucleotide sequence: TGTGCCAGCAGTTTTCAGGCTACTAGCACAGATACGCAGTATTTT. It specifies CASSFQATSTDTQYF.

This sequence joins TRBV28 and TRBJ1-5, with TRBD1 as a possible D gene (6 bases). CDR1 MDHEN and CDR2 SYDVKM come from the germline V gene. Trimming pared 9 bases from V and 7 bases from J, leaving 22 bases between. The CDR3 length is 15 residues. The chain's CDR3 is CASTLGGAFGQPQHF. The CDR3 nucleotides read TGTGCCAGTACATTAGGGGGGGCTTTTGGACAGCCCCAGCATTTT.

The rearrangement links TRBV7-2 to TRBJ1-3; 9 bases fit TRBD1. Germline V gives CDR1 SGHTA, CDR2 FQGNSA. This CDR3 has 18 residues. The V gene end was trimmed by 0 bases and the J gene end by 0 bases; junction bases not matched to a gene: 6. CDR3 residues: CASSLAWGQGSSGNTIYF. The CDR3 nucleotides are TGTGCCAGCAGCTTAGCGTGGGGACAGGGTAGCTCTGGAAACACCATATATTTT.

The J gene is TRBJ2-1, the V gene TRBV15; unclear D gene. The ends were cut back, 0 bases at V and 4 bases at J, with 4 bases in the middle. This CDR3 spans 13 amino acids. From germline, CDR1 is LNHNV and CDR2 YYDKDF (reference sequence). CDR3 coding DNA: TGTGCCACCAGCAGAGATTATTACAATGAGCAGTTCTTC. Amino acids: CATSRDYYNEQFF.

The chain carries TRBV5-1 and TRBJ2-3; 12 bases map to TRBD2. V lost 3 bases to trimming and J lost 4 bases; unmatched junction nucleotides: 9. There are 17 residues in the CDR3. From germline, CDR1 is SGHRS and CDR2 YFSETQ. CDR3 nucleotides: TGCGCCAGCAGCTCTTTACTAGCGGGAGGTTCGTCAGATACGCAGTATTTT. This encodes CASSSLLAGGSSDTQYF.

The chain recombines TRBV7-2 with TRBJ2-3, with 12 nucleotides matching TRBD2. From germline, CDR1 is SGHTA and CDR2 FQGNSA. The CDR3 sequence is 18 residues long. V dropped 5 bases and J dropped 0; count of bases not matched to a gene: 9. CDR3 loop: CASSPTSGRPQSTDTQYF. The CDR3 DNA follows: TGTGCCAGCAGCCCAACTAGCGGGAGGCCCCAAAGCACAGATACGCAGTATTTT.

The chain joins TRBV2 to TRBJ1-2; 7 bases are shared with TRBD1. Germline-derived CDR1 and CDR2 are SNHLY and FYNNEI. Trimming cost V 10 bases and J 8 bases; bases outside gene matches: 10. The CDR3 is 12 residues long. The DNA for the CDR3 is TGTGCCACTAAAGGACAGGCCTGGGGCTACACCTTC. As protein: CATKGQAWGYTF. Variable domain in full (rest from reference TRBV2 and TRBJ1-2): EPEVTQTPSHQVTQMGQEVILRCVPISNHLYFYWYRQILGQKVEFLVSFYNNEISEKSEIFDDQFSVERPDGSNFTLKIRSTKLEDSAMYFCATKGQAWGYTFGSGTRLTVV.

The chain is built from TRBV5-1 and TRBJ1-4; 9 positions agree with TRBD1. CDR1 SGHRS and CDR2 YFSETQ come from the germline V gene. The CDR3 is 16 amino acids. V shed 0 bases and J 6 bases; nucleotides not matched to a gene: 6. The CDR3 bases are TGCGCCAGCAGCTTGGTTGTAGGACAGGGGTATGAAAAACTGTTTTTT. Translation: CASSLVVGQGYEKLFF.

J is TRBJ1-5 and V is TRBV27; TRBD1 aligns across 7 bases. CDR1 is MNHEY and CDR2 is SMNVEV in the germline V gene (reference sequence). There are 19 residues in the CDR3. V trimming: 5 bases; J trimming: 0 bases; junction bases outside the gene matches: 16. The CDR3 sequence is CASSPHYRGPRDSNQPQHF. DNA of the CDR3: TGTGCCAGCAGTCCACACTACAGGGGACCCCGAGATAGCAATCAGCCCCAGCATTTT.

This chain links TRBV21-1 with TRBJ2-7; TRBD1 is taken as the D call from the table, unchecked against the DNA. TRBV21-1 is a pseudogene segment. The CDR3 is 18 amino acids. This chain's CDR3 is CASSKPMAPGQGSYEQYF. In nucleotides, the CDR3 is TGTGCCAGCAGCAAACCCATGGCCCCGGGACAGGGTTCCTACGAGCAGTACTTC.

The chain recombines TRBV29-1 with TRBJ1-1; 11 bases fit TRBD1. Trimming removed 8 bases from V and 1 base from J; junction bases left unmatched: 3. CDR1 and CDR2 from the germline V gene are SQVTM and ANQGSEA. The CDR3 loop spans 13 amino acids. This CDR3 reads CSTGTGGNTEAFF. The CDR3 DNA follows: TGCAGCACGGGGACAGGGGGGAACACTGAAGCTTTCTTT. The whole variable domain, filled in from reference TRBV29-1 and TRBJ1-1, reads SAVISQKPSRDICQRGTSLTIQCQVDSQVTMMFWYRQQPGQSLTLIATANQGSEATYESGFVIDKFPISRPNLTFSTLTVSNMSPEDSSIYLCSTGTGGNTEAFFGQGTRLTVV.

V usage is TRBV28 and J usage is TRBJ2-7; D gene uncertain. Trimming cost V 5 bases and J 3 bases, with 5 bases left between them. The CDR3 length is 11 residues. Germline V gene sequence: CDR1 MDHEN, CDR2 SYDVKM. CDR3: CASSPYYEQYF. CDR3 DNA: TGTGCCAGCAGTCCCTACTACGAGCAGTACTTC.

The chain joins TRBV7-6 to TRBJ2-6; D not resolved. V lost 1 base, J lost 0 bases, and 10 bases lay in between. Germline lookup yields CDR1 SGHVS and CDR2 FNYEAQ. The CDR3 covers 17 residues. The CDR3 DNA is TGTGCCAGCAGCTTAGGGGGTGCCCACTCTGGGGCCAACGTCCTGACTTTC. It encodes CASSLGGAHSGANVLTF. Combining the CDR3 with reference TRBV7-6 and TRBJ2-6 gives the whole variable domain GAGVSQSPRYKVTKRGQDVALRCDPISGHVSLYWYRQALGQGPEFLTYFNYEAQQDKSGLPNDRFSAERPEGSISTLTIQRTEQRDSAMYRCASSLGGAHSGANVLTFGAGSRLTVL.

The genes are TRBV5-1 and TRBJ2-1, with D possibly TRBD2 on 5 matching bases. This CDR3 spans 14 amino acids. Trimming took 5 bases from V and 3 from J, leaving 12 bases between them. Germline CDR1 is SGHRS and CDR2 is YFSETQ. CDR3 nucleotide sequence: TGCGCCAGCAGAGGAGCGGATAGCTACAATGAGCAGTTCTTC. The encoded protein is CASRGADSYNEQFF.

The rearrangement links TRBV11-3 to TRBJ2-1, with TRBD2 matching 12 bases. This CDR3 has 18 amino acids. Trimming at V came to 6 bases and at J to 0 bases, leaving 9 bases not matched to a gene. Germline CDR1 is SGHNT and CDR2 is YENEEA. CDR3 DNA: TGTGCCAGCAGTCAACCCCGGACTAGCGGGATCTCCTACAATGAGCAGTTCTTC. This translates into CASSQPRTSGISYNEQFF.

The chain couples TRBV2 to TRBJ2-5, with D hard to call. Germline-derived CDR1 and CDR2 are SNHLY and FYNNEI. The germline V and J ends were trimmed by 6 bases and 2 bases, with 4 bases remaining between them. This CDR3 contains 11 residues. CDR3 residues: CASRTQETQYF. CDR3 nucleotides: TGTGCCAGCAGGACACAAGAGACCCAGTACTTC. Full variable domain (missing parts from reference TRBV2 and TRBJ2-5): EPEVTQTPSHQVTQMGQEVILRCVPISNHLYFYWYRQILGQKVEFLVSFYNNEISEKSEIFDDQFSVERPDGSNFTLKIRSTKLEDSAMYFCASRTQETQYFGPGTRLLVL.